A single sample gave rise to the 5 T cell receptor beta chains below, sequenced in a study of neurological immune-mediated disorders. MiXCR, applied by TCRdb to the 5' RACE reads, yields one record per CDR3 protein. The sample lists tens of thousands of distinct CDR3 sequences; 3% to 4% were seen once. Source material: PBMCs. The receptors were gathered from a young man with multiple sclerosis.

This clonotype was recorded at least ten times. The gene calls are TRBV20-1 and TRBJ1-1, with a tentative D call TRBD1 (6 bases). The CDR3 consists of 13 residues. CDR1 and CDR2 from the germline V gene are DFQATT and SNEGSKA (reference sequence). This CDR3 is CRVTGSKITEAFF. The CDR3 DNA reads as TGCAGGGTTACAGGGTCGAAAATCACTGAAGCTTTCTTT.

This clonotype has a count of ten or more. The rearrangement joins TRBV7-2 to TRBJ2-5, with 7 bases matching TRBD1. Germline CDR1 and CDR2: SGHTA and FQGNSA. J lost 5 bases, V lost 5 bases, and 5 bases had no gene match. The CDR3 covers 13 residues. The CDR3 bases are TGTGCCAGCAGCGTGGACAGGCGGGAGACCCAGTACTTC. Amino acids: CASSVDRRETQYF.

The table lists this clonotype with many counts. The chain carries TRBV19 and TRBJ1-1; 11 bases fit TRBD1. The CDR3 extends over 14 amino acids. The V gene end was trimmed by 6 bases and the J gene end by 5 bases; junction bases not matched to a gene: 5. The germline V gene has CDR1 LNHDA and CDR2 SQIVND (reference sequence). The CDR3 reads CASRGQGAGTEAFF. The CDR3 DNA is TGTGCCAGTAGAGGACAGGGGGCCGGGACTGAAGCTTTCTTT. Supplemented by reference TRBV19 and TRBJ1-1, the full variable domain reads DGGITQSPKYLFRKEGQNVTLSCEQNLNHDAMYWYRQDPGQGLRLIYYSQIVNDFQKGDIAEGYSVSREKKESFPLTVTSAQKNPTAFYLCASRGQGAGTEAFFGQGTRLTVV.

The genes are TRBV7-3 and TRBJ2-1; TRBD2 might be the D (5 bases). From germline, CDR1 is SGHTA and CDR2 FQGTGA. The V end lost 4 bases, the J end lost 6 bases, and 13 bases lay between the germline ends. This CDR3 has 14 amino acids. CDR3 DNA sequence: TGTGCCAGCAGCTGGCGGGCCCCCTCCAATGAGCAGTTCTTC. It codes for CASSWRAPSNEQFF.

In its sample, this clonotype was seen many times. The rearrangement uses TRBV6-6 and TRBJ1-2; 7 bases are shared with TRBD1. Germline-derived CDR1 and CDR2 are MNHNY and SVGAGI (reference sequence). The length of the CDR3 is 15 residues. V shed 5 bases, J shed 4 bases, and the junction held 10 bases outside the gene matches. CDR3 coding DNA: TGTGCCAGCAGTCTCAGATGGGACAGCATCTATGGCTACACCTTC. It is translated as CASSLRWDSIYGYTF.